The clone carrying this T cell receptor (beta chain) occurred many times. Its target is unknown. This sample is drawn from a study of esophageal squamous cell carcinoma under preoperative chemotherapy. Study-wide background: Samples included peripheral blood T cells as well as tumor-infiltrating lymphocytes. Findings and limits, study-wide: Peripheral T cells migrating into the tumor appeared to partly supply post-treatment tumor-infiltrating lymphocytes. After chemotherapy, TCR diversity rose significantly in peripheral T cells but not in tumor-infiltrating lymphocytes.

Indicated time point: before preoperative PTX-NDP chemotherapy. This CDR3 has 12 residues. V dropped 8 bases and J dropped 3 bases, with 11 bases sitting between them. Germline CDR1 and CDR2: MNHNS and SASEGT. One entry per CDR3 protein results from TCRdb running MiXCR on the PCR reads. The sample includes about 30,000 distinct CDR3 sequences, roughly 50% of them seen just once. The sample was acquired from a patient given preoperative chemotherapy. The TCR was taken from a human donor with esophageal squamous cell carcinoma. The donor label of this sample is uncertain. The V and J genes are TRBV6-1 and TRBJ2-7; D is ambiguous. The CDR3 region has the DNA TGTGCCAGCTCGCTGGACCACTACGAGCAGTACTTC. Translating it yields CASSLDHYEQYF.